A selection of T cell receptor beta chains follows, all from one sample in a study of cytomegalovirus exposure and HLA in healthy donors. The repertoire was sequenced with immunoSEQ multiplex PCR; TCRdb's copy has only in-frame clones and lacks some. The data show nearly 110,000 clones, 74% seen once. The sample was PBMCs. All receptors derive from a middle-aged woman in good health and CMV-seropositive. Both conserved end residues are part of each CDR3. A D gene is named only where the DNA matches it firmly. Not all rows give a size; the values are once, few, many and, for expanded clones, a class.

abundance | j_gene | v_gene | d_gene | CDR3nt | CDR3aa
few | TRBJ2-7 | TRBV7-8 | TRBD1 | TGTGCCAGCAGCTTAGAGACAGGGAGAAGCTCCTACGAGCAGTACTTC | CASSLETGRSSYEQYF
- | TRBJ2-2 | TRBV30 | - | TGTGCCTGGAATACCGGGACAAGGAACACCGGGGAGCTGTTTTTT | CAWNTGTRNTGELFF
- | TRBJ2-5 | TRBV7-9 | - | TGTGCCAGCAGCTTAGGGCAGGGACAAGAGACCCAGTACTTC | CASSLGQGQETQYF
- | TRBJ1-2 | TRBV6-5 | TRBD1 | TGTGCCAGCAGTTACCAAGGACAGGGTCCGAACTATGGCTACACCTTC | CASSYQGQGPNYGYTF
- | TRBJ1-1 | TRBV2 | TRBD1 | TGTGCCAGCAGTCAGCAGGGGGCGCAAACTGAAGCTTTCTTT | CASSQQGAQTEAFF
- | TRBJ1-5 | TRBV21-1 | - | TGTGCCAGCAGCAAAGGCCAGACAGGGCTGGATGGATGGGGTTGCCAGCCCCAGCATTTT | CASSKGQTGLDGWGCQPQHF
- | TRBJ2-7 | TRBV29-1 | - | TGCAGCGGGACCGGTATGGGGGCGGACGAGCAGTACTTC | CSGTGMGADEQYF
- | TRBJ1-2 | TRBV30 | - | TGTGCCTGGAGTGTGGGGGGGCACTATGGCTACACCTTC | CAWSVGGHYGYTF
- | TRBJ1-1 | TRBV19 | - | TGTGCCAGTAGTCTTTGGGACGGGGGGAACACTGAAGCTTTCTTT | CASSLWDGGNTEAFF
few | TRBJ2-7 | TRBV27 | TRBD1 | TGTGCCAGCAGTTTGACCGGGACAGGGTCCTACGAGCAGTACTTC | CASSLTGTGSYEQYF
medium-sized | TRBJ1-2 | TRBV5-6 | TRBD1 | TGTGCCAGCAGCTTGGACAGGGGAAACTATGGCTACACCTTC | CASSLDRGNYGYTF
once | TRBJ1-1 | TRBV29-1 | - | TGCAGCGGTGGGGAGAACGCTGAAGCTTTCTTT | CSGGENAEAFF
- | TRBJ2-3 | TRBV7-9 | TRBD1 | TGTGCCAGCAGCTTAAGACAGGGGGAGACAGATACGCAGTATTTT | CASSLRQGETDTQYF
- | TRBJ2-5 | TRBV11-2 | TRBD2 | TGTGCCAGCAGCTTAGCCCTAGCGGGGGGGGCGGAGACCCAGTACTTC | CASSLALAGGAETQYF
few | TRBJ1-1 | TRBV5-1 | - | TGCGCCAGCAGCTACGACAGGATGAACACTGAAGCTTTCTTT | CASSYDRMNTEAFF
- | TRBJ1-2 | TRBV10-3 | TRBD1 | TGTGCCATCAGCGGGCCAGGGGGCAGCTATGGCTACACCTTC | CAISGPGGSYGYTF
- | TRBJ1-5 | TRBV6-6 | TRBD1 | TGTGCCAGCAGTTACAGAGGGGGCGGCAATCAGCCCCAGCATTTT | CASSYRGGGNQPQHF
- | TRBJ2-3 | TRBV27 | - | TGTGCCAGCAGTTTGTGGGCAGGGCTCGGCACAGATACGCAGTATTTT | CASSLWAGLGTDTQYF
- | TRBJ1-6 | TRBV27 | - | TGTGCCAGCAGTTCCCGTACAGGCACAAGCTCCTATAATTCACCCCTCCACTTT | CASSSRTGTSSYNSPLHF
once | TRBJ1-2 | TRBV6-5 | - | TGTGCCAGCAGTACAGGACGGAGAAACTATGGCTACACCTTC | CASSTGRRNYGYTF
few | TRBJ2-1 | TRBV2 | - | TGTGCCAGCAGGGGCCGCAGGGGCGGTGAGCAGTTCTTC | CASRGRRGGEQFF
- | TRBJ1-1 | TRBV6-1 | - | TGTGCCAGCAGTGACCCGGGGGGATTAGCTTTCTTT | CASSDPGGLAFF
- | TRBJ1-1 | TRBV7-9 | - | TGTGCCAGCAGCTGGACAGTAAACACTGAAGCTTTCTTT | CASSWTVNTEAFF
- | TRBJ1-4 | TRBV6-5 | - | TGTGCCAGCAGTACAGGACGGTTCCCGGCCAAACTGTTTTTT | CASSTGRFPAKLFF
- | TRBJ2-5 | TRBV18 | - | TGTGCCAGCTCACCATGTTTTCCGGGGGAGACCCAGTACTTC | CASSPCFPGETQYF
- | TRBJ2-5 | TRBV5-3 | TRBD2 | TGTGCCAGAAGCTTTCTGCGGGGGGGACAAGAGACCCAGTACTTC | CARSFLRGGQETQYF
- | TRBJ2-7 | TRBV5-1 | TRBD1 | TGCGCCAGCAGCTCGACAGGGGATTATACCGAGCAGTACTTC | CASSSTGDYTEQYF
- | TRBJ1-2 | TRBV2 | - | TGTGCCAGCAAGGGGGGGGGCAATTATGGCTACACCTTC | CASKGGGNYGYTF
- | TRBJ2-1 | TRBV5-1 | TRBD1 | TGCGCCAGCAGCCCGAGGACAGGCCCCAATGAGCAGTTCTTC | CASSPRTGPNEQFF
- | TRBJ2-7 | TRBV7-2 | TRBD2 | TGTGCCAGCAGCTCTGCCCCGGGACTAGCGGGGGGCCGTCCGTACTTC | CASSSAPGLAGGRPYF
- | TRBJ2-7 | TRBV4-1 | TRBD1 | TGCGCCAGCAGCCCTAAGGGACAGGGGAAGACCTACGAGCAGTACTTC | CASSPKGQGKTYEQYF
- | TRBJ1-1 | TRBV27 | TRBD1 | TGTGCCAGCAGCCCACAGGGGATCACTGAAGCTTTCTTT | CASSPQGITEAFF
- | TRBJ1-4 | TRBV2 | TRBD1 | TGTGCCAGCAGTCCCGACAGGGGAGGAAAACTGTTTTTT | CASSPDRGGKLFF
- | TRBJ1-2 | TRBV30 | - | TGTGCCTGGAGCCCAGGCTATGGCTACACCTTC | CAWSPGYGYTF
- | TRBJ2-3 | TRBV19 | TRBD2 | TGTGCCAGCAATTCCGGGACTAGCGGGGGGGCCAGGGATACGCAGTATTTT | CASNSGTSGGARDTQYF
once | TRBJ1-5 | TRBV18 | - | TGTGCCAGCTCACCGGAGACGCCGCTTTCACCGGAATTT | CASSPETPLSPEF
- | TRBJ2-2 | TRBV2 | - | TGTGCCAGTCGAGTGGCCGGGGAGCTGTTTTTT | CASRVAGELFF
- | TRBJ2-7 | TRBV2 | - | TGTGCCAGCAGTCTCTACGAGCAGTACTTC | CASSLYEQYF
once | TRBJ2-1 | TRBV4-3 | - | TGCGCCAGCAGCCAAGATCGAGGTTACAATGAGCAGTTCTTC | CASSQDRGYNEQFF
- | TRBJ1-1 | TRBV5-1 | - | TGCGCCAGCAGCTGGACCACAACAGGGTCGGGCACTGAAGCTTTCTTT | CASSWTTTGSGTEAFF
- | TRBJ1-3 | TRBV29-1 | - | TGCAGCGCTCAGGGACGGGAGAACACCATATATTTT | CSAQGRENTIYF